This T cell receptor (beta chain) was retrieved from a study of molecular identifiers for immune sequencing clone quantification (dated by TCRdb to 2016 to 2019). About the full investigation: For a replicate experiment, the RNA from either 20,000 or 100,000 naive CD8 T cells was divided into five aliquots, and four of those aliquots went on to sequencing. This methods study benchmarked molecular-identifier clustering-based TCR repertoire sequencing (MIDCIRS) and TCR RNA copy counting, using CD8 T cells to do so.

To prepare the library, PCR was applied. These reads were obtained on an Illumina HiSeq 4000. Bulk TCR libraries were generated as previously described, with the TCR primers listed in Table S5 used. Purification of total RNA was performed with the Qiagen AllPrep DNA/RNA kit. Before analysis, reads from multiple sequencing runs of the same library were pooled. The authors' analysis ran thus. Reads were retained only if the reads had an exact TCR constant sequence, and the retained reads were trimmed to 150 nt and grouped according to their 12-nt molecular barcodes. Reads in each barcode group were sub-clustered using a 15% Levenshtein threshold, and a quality-weighted consensus sequence was built for each RNA molecule. Non-functional sequences were removed, as were lower-count sequences one edit away from another. Based on fitting two negative binomial distributions, any barcode sub-cluster with under 20% of the maximum read count was discarded. TCRdb applied fastp at Q25 and MiXCR to the public reads, then kept only in-frame beta chains. Rows merge per CDR3 protein into single entries with the most common DNA and genes. These V and J calls originate from TCRdb's pipeline instead of the authors' own analysis. Recorded for this sample are 63,000 or so distinct CDR3 sequences; 15% to 20% of them occurred a single time. The top ten constitute approximately 1.5% of the sample.

Libraries of naive CD8 T cells were generated from roughly 20,000 to 1,000,000 sorted cells, with 10%, 30% or 50% of the purified RNA used. Naive CD8 T cells, defined as CD8+CD4-CCR7+CD45RA+, were FACS-sorted into RLT Plus buffer on a BD FACSAria II. Ten to eleven TCR copies' worth of Jurkat RNA were spiked into roughly 20,000-1,000,000 naive CD8 T cell samples to test detection sensitivity. CD8 T cells were enriched with RosetteSep CD8+ T Cell Enrichment Cocktail and Ficoll-Paque, followed by ACK red cell lysis. Results and caveats for the whole study, not just this receptor: The naive libraries included spiked-in Jurkat TCR RNA (10 copies' worth), and this Jurkat TCR RNA is not part of the donor repertoire. Spiked-in Jurkat TCR RNA equal to a single cell's worth was reported to be detectable even within one million naive CD8 T cells. When barcode sub-clustering was left out, chimeric consensus sequences inflated TCR diversity, with chimeras reaching as high as 47%. In CMV-specific effector cells, over 98% of molecules were held by clones above 20 RNA copies, whereas under 1% of molecules were held by such clones in naive cells. Around 2.9 recovered TCR RNA copies per cell were obtained by modeling, versus about 9.7 by digital PCR, implying a capture efficiency of approximately 27%. Highly expanded clone sizes could be underestimated because identical TCR molecules may share a barcode.

The CDR3 starts with the cysteine, ends with the phenylalanine, and has 15 residues. The sequence is cut down to CDR3 DNA, 45 bases in frame from base 1. CDR1 MGHRA and CDR2 YSYEKL were looked up in the germline V gene. There are a few counts of this clonotype. Its antigen target is currently unknown. Possible read error: a much larger clone is one base away. Sample: naive CD8+ T cells from blood, with Jurkat cell RNA spiked in. The cell subset or site label, read with the paper, signifies: FACS-sorted CD8+CD4-CCR7+CD45RA+ naive T cells. This clonotype was sampled from a human donor in good health. Some libraries in this study had Jurkat cell RNA spiked in. The rearranged segments are TRBV4-1 and TRBJ1-5, with TRBD1 as a weak D call on 6 bases. The CDR3 protein is CAGSQRGAGSQPQHF. The sequence in DNA is TGCGCCGGCAGCCAACGGGGGGCTGGCAGTCAGCCCCAGCATTTT.